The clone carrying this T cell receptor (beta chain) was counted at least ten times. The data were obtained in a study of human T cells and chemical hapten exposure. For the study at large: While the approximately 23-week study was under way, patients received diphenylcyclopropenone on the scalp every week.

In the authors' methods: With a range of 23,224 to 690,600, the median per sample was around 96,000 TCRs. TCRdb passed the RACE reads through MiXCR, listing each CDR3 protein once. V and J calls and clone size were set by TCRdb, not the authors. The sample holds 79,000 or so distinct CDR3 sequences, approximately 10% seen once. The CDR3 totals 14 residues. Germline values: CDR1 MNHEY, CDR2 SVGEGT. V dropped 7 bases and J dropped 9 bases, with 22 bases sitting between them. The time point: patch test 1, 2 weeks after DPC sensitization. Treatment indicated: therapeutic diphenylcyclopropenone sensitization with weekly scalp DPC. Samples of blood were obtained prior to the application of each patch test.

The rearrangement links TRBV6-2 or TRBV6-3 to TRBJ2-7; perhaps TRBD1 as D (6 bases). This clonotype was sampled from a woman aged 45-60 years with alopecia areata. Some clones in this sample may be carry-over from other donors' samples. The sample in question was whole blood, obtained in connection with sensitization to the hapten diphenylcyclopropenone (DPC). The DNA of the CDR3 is TGTGCCAGCACCGCAACCGGGACAACCCTTGTGCAGTACTTC. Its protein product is CASTATGTTLVQYF.